This TCR beta chain was sequenced in a study of shared clonotypes between healthy human individuals. Findings of the study overall: The low donor count limited represented genetic and exposure-history diversity. An expected dependence of interdonor clonotype sharing on sequencing depth was noted.

The study drew its donors from healthy HIV-negative adults without recent acute infections or vaccinations. Trimming took 4 bases from V and 6 from J; bases not matched to a gene: 5. The germline gives CDR1 SGHAT, CDR2 FQNNGV. The CDR3 loop spans 14 amino acids. Comments on this clone: Its antigen is undetermined.

The unsorted PBMC replicate PCRs were performed with about 0.3 ug DNA, tens of thousands of T cell genomes. Measured with immunoSEQ multiplex PCR; TCRdb has only the in-frame clones, and not every one. The data hold approximately 500,000 clones, with 79% observed a single time. This chain connects TRBV11-2 to TRBJ2-3; 9 bases are shared with TRBD1. This TCR was recovered from a woman aged 40 to 49 in good health. Some clones in this sample may be carry-over from other donors' samples. The sequencing sample was made of PBMCs. The CDR3 region has the DNA TGTGCCAGCAGCTCGGACAGGGGTTGGGATACGCAGTATTTT. Residues: CASSSDRGWDTQYF.